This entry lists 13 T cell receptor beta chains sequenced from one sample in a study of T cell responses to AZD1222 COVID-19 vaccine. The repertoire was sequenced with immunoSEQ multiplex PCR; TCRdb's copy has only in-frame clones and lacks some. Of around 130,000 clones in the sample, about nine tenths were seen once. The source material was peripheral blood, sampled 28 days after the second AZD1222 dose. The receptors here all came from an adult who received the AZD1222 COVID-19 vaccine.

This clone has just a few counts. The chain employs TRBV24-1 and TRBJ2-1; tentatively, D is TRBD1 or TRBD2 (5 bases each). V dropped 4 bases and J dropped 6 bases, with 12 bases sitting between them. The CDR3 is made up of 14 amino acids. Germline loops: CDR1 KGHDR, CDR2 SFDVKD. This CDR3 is CATSESGRGNEQFF. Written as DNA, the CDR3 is TGTGCCACCAGTGAATCGGGACGCGGCAATGAGCAGTTCTTC.

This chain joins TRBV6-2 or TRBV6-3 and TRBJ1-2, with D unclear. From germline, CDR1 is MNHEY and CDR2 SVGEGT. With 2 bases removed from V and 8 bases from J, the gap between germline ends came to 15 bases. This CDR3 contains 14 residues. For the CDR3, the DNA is TGTGCCAGCAGTTACGAAGGGAATCCGTGGGGCTACACCTTC. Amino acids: CASSYEGNPWGYTF.

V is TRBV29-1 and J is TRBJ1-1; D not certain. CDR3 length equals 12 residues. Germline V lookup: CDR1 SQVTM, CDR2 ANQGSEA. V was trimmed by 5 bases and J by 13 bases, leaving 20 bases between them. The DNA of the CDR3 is TGCAGCGTTTCCAGTGCCTCGGGAGACGGTTTCTTT. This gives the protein CSVSSASGDGFF.

For the CDR3, the DNA is TGTGCCAGCAGTTCTATCAATCAGCCCCAGCATTTT. This sequence encodes CASSSINQPQHF. The chain couples TRBV12-3 or TRBV12-4 to TRBJ1-5, with unresolved D. Trimming stripped 4 bases from V and 3 bases from J, with 4 bases between. The CDR3 has 12 residues.

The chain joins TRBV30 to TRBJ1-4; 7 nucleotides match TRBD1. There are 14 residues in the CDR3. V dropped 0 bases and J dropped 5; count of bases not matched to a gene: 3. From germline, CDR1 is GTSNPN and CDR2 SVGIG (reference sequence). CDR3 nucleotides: TGTGCCTGGAGTGTTCAGGGGGGCAATGAAAAACTGTTTTTT. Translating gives CAWSVQGGNEKLFF.

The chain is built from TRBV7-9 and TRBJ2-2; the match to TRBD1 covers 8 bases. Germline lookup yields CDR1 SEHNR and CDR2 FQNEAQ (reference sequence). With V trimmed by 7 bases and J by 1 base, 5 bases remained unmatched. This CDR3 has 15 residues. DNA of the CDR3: TGTGCCAGCACCCTCGGGACAGGGAACACCGGGGAGCTGTTTTTT. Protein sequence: CASTLGTGNTGELFF.

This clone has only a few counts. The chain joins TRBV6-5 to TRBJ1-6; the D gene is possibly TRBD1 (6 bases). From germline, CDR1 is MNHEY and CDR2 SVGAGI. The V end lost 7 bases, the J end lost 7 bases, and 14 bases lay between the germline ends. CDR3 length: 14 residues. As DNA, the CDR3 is TGTGCCAGCACCAAACAGGGTGGGAATTCACCCCTCCACTTT. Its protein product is CASTKQGGNSPLHF.

The chain's CDR3 is CASSEGNTIYF. CDR3 sequence (DNA): TGCGCCAGCAGCGAAGGAAACACCATATATTTT. The chain uses TRBV5-1 and TRBJ1-3, with D uncertain. This CDR3 spans 11 amino acids. The V gene's germline CDR1 is SGHRS and CDR2 YFSETQ. V lost 4 bases, J lost 4 bases, and 3 bases lay in between.

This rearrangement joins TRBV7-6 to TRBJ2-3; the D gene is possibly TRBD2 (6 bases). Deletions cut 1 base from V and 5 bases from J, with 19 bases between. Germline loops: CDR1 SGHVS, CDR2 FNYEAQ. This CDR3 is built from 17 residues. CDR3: CASSLGSVGSGRDTQYF. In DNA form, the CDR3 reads TGTGCCAGCAGCTTAGGGTCTGTCGGGAGTGGGAGAGATACGCAGTATTTT.

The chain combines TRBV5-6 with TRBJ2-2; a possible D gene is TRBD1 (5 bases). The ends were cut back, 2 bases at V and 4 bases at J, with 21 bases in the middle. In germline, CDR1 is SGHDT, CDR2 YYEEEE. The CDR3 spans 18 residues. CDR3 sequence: CASSLELTSGLGTGELFF. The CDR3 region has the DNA TGTGCCAGCAGCTTAGAGTTGACATCAGGGCTCGGCACCGGGGAGCTGTTTTTT.

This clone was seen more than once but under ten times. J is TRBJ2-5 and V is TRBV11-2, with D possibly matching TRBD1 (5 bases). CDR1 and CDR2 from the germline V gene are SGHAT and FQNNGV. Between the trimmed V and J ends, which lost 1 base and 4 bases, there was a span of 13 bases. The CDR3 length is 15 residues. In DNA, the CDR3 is TGTGCCAGCAGCTTAGGAGGCAGGGATCGAGAGACCCAGTACTTC. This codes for CASSLGGRDRETQYF.

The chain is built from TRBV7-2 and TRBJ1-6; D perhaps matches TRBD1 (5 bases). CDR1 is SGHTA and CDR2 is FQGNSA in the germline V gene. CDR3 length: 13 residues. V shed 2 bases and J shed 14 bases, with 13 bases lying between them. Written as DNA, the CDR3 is TGTGCCAGCAGCTTAAACCAGGGAGAGGCCCTCCACTTT. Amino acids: CASSLNQGEALHF.

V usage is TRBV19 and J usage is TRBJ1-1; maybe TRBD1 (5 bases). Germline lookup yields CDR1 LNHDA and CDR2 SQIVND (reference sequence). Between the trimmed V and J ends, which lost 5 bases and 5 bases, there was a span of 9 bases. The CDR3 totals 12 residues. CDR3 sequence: CASSAGKTEAFF. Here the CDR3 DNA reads TGTGCCAGTAGTGCAGGGAAGACTGAAGCTTTCTTT.